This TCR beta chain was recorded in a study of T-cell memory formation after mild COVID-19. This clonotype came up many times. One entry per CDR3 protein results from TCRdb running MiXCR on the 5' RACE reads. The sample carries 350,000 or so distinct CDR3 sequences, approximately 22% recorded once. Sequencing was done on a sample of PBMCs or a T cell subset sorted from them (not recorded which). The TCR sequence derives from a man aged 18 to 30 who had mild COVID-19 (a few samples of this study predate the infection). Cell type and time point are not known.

CDR3 loop: CASRVGGGEQYF. In DNA form, the CDR3 reads TGTGCCAGCAGGGTGGGGGGAGGCGAGCAGTACTTC. The chain carries TRBV2 and TRBJ2-7; TRBD2 might be the D (6 bases). Germline V CDR1 and CDR2: SNHLY, FYNNEI. V lost 6 bases to trimming and J lost 6 bases, with 12 bases between them. This CDR3 has 12 residues.